This TCR beta chain is drawn from a study of blood T cell dynamics during melanoma immunotherapy. Clones were read by immunoSEQ multiplex PCR, and TCRdb kept only the in-frame ones, dropping some. The sample lists over 10,000 clones; around 90% were seen once. Time point defined: week 3, after first cycle of checkpoint inhibitor. The germline CDR1 and CDR2 sequences are SEHNR and FQNEAQ (reference sequence). The ends were cut back, 4 bases at V and 4 bases at J, with 4 bases in the middle. The CDR3 length is 12 residues. The chain has TRBV7-9 and TRBJ2-2; D remains unclear. This TCR was recovered from a human donor with melanoma. Sequences were derived from effector memory CD8+ T cells from blood, sampled from a patient treated with checkpoint blockade. The chain's CDR3 is CASSSPTGELFF. The CDR3 DNA reads as TGTGCCAGCAGCTCCCCCACCGGGGAGCTGTTTTTT.